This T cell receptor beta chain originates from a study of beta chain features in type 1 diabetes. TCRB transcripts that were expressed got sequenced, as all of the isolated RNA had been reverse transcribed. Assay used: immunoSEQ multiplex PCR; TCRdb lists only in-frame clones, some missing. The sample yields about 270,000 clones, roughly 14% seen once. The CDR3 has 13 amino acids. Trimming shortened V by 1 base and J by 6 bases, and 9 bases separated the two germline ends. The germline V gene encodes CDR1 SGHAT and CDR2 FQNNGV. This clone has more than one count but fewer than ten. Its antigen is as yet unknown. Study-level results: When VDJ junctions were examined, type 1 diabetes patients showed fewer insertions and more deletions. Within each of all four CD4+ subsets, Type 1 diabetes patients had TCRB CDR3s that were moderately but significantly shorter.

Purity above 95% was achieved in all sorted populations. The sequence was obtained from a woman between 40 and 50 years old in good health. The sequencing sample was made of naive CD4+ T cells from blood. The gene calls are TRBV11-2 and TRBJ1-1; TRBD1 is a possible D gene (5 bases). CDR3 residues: CASSLGTPAEAFF. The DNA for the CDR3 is TGTGCCAGCAGCTTAGGGACACCCGCTGAAGCTTTCTTT.